This T cell receptor beta chain was identified during a study of shared clonotypes between healthy human individuals. With 2 bases removed from V and 4 bases from J, the gap between germline ends came to 16 bases. Per germline, CDR1 MDHEN and CDR2 SYDVKM. This CDR3 comprises 16 residues. Authors' methods: With immunoSEQ giving junction-only sequences and no quality scores, filtering differed. Measured with immunoSEQ multiplex PCR; TCRdb has only the in-frame clones, and not every one. V and J calls and clone size follow that table, whereas D and trimming were derived from the DNA. The profile shows around 2,000,000 clones, approximately 95% of them singletons. In the naive CD8 group, cells lacked CD45RO and were positively selected for CCR7, so terminally differentiated effector memory CD45RA+ cells were left out.

The sequence was obtained from a man aged 18 to 30 in good health. The genes are TRBV28 and TRBJ2-3, with D perhaps given as TRBD1 or TRBD2 (5 bases each). The specimen was naive CD8+ T cells sorted from blood. The CDR3, as DNA: TGTGCCAGCAGTTTAGAAGATGTCGGGGACGCAGATACGCAGTATTTT. Its protein product is CASSLEDVGDADTQYF.